This T cell receptor beta chain appears in the sequencing data of a study of T cells in Graves' hyperthyroidism and ophthalmopathy. Study-wide findings and caveats: Researchers found most expanded thyroid clonotypes above 0.001 in blood as well.

RNA transcripts provided the source from which TCR beta CDR3 regions were amplified. In the first-round RT-PCR of the TCR CDR3, the HTBI primer set was used. TCRdb redid the calling of the multiplex PCR reads with MiXCR, one entry per CDR3 protein. In the table there are hundreds of thousands of distinct CDR3 sequences, about 15% of which are singletons. This clonotype was seen ten or more times. Antigen: not known. CDR3 size: 16 residues. J lost 3 bases, V lost 2 bases, and 2 bases had no gene match. Per the germline V gene, CDR1 is SGHTA and CDR2 is FQGNSA. This sequence originates from a woman aged 60-75 years with Graves' ophthalmopathy. Sequenced: blood. J is TRBJ2-2 and V is TRBV7-2; TRBD2 matches 11 bases. CDR3 in DNA: TGTGCCAGCAGCTTAAGACTAGCGGGATACACCGGGGAGCTGTTTTTT. Protein: CASSLRLAGYTGELFF.